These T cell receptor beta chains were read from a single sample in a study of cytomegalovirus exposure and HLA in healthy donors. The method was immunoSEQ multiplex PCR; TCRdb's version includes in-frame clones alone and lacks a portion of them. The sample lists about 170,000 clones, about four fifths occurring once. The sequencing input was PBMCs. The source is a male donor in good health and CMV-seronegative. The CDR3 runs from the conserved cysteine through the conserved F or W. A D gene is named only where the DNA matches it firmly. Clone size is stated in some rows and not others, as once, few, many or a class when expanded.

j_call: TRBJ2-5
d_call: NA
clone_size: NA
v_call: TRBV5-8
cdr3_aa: CASSFEGTTQETQYF

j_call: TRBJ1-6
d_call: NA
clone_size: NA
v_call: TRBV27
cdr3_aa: CASSPVMSSYNSPLHF

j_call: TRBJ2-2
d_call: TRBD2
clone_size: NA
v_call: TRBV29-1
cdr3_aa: CSVEGGMNTGELFF

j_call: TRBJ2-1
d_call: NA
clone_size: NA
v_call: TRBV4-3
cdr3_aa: CASSQDPVNSYNEQFF

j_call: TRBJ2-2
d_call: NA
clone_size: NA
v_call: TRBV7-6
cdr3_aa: CASSLRSNTGELFF

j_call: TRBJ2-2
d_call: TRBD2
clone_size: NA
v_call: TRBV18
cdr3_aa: CASSRLLAGGANTGELFF

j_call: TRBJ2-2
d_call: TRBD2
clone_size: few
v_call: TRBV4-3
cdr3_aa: CASNKLAGGPTGELFF

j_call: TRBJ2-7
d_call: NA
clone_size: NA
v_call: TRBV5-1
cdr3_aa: CASSPGTGYDQYF

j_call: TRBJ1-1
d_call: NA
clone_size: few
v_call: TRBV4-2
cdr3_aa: CASSQESWTAGSDTEAFF

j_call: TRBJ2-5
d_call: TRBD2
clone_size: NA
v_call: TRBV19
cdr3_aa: CASSISLSGERSQYF

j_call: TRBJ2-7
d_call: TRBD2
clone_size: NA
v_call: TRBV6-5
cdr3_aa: CASSYSGNSYEQYF

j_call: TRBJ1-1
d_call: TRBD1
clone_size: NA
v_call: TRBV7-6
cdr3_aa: CASSLGQGNTEAFF

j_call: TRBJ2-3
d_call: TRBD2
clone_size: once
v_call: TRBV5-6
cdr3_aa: CASSLGLAMYTQYF

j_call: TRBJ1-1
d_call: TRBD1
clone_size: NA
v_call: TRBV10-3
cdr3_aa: CATSSGGLDTEAFF

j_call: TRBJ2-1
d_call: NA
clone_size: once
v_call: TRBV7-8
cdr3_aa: CASSPRIPEQFF

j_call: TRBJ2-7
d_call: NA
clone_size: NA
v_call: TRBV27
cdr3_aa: CASSWGQPSYEQYF

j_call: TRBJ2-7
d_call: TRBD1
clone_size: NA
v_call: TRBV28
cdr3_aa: CASGTPVGTGGPYEQYF

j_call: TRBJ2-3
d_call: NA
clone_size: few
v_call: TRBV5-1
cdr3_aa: CASRGGQNTDTQYF

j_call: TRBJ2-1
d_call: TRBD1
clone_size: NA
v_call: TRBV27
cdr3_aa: CASSPGQGTLDEQFF